This TCR beta chain was documented in a study of T cells in women clearing cervical HPV infection. Study in general: Cases: HPV16-related CIN3 or worse on histology, a couple of invasive cancers.

A word on this clone: With the read ending 3 residues before the CDR3 end, the germline J gene is used to fill in that end.

The CDR3 totals 16 residues. Trimming at V came to 4 bases and at J to 1 base, leaving 5 bases not matched to a gene. Looked up from germline, CDR1 is SGHDN and CDR2 is FVKESK. The repertoire was sequenced with immunoSEQ multiplex PCR; TCRdb's copy has only in-frame clones and lacks some. Its table lists about 39,000 clones. What was sequenced was blood buffy coat. The receptor comes from a woman between 18 and 75 years old with a cervical HPV16 infection that either progressed to CIN3+ or cleared (not recorded which). This chain joins TRBV14 and TRBJ2-1; TRBD2 matches at 9 bases. CDR3 in amino acids: CASSRIAGGSYNEQFF. The DNA read from the CDR3 is TGTGCCAGCAGCCGGATCGCGGGGGGGTCCTACAATGAG.